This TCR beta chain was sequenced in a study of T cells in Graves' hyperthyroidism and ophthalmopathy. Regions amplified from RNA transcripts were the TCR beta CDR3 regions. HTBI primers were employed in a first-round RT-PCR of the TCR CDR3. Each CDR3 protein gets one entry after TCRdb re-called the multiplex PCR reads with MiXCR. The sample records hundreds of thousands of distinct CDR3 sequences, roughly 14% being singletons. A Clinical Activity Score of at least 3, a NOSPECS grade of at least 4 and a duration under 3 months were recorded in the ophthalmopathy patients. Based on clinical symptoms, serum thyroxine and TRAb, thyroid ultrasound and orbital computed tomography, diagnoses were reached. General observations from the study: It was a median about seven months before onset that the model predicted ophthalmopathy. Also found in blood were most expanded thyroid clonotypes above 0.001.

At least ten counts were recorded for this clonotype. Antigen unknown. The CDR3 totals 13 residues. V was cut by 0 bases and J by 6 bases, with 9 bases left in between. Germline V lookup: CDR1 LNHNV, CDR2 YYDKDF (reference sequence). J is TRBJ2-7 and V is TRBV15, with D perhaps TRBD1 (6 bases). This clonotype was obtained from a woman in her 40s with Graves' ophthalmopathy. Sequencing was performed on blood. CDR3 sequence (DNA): TGTGCCACCAGCAGAGAGACAGGCTTCGAGCAGTACTTC. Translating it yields CATSRETGFEQYF.